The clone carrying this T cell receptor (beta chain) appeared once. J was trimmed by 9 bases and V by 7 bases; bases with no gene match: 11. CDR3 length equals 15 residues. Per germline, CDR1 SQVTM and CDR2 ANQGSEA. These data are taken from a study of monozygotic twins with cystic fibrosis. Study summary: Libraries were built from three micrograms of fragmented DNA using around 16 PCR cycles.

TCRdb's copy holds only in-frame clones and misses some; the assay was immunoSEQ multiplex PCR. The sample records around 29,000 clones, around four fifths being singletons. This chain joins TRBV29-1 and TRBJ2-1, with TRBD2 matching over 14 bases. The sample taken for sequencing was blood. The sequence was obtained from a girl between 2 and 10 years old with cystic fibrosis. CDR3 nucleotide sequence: TGCAGCGCCAAGGGACTAGCGGGAGTCTACGGTGAGCAGTTCTTC. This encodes CSAKGLAGVYGEQFF.